A selection of T cell receptor beta chains follows, all from one sample in a study of blood T cell repertoires in COVID-19. Generated by immunoSEQ multiplex PCR, the TCRdb table keeps only in-frame clones and is missing some. The sample consists of fewer than 75,000 clones, approximately 87% of them appearing once. Specimen: peripheral blood. The receptor set was obtained from a middle-aged man with active COVID-19. Both conserved end residues are part of each CDR3. D genes are given only for firm matches. Expanded clones are given a class, and other clones once, few, many or no size at all.

len: 16
abundance: -
v_gene: TRBV3-1/TRBV3-2
d_gene: TRBD2
j_gene: TRBJ2-7
CDR3aa: CASSQGPSGGTYEQYF
CDR3nt: TGTGCCAGCAGCCAAGGTCCTAGCGGGGGGACCTACGAGCAGTACTTC

len: 14
abundance: -
v_gene: TRBV5-1
d_gene: TRBD1
j_gene: TRBJ2-5
CDR3aa: CASSRGQTQETQYF
CDR3nt: TGCGCCAGCAGCAGGGGACAGACCCAAGAGACCCAGTACTTC

len: 13
abundance: -
v_gene: TRBV5-4
d_gene: -
j_gene: TRBJ1-4
CDR3aa: CANQAGPNEKLFF
CDR3nt: TGTGCCAACCAGGCAGGGCCTAATGAAAAACTGTTTTTT

len: 14
abundance: once
v_gene: TRBV5-1
d_gene: TRBD1
j_gene: TRBJ2-7
CDR3aa: CASSLGGQTYEQYF
CDR3nt: TGCGCCAGCAGCTTGGGGGGACAGACCTACGAGCAGTACTTC

len: 15
abundance: once
v_gene: TRBV19
d_gene: -
j_gene: TRBJ2-5
CDR3aa: CASSQGQSGRETQYF
CDR3nt: TGTGCCAGTAGTCAGGGACAGTCGGGGAGGGAGACCCAGTACTTC

len: 12
abundance: -
v_gene: TRBV6-5
d_gene: -
j_gene: TRBJ2-5
CDR3aa: CASRGSRETQYF
CDR3nt: TGTGCCAGCAGGGGGAGTAGGGAGACCCAGTACTTC

len: 13
abundance: once
v_gene: TRBV30
d_gene: TRBD1
j_gene: TRBJ2-1
CDR3aa: CAWSRGLYNEQFF
CDR3nt: TGTGCCTGGAGCAGGGGGCTATACAATGAGCAGTTCTTC

len: 17
abundance: -
v_gene: TRBV3-1/TRBV3-2
d_gene: TRBD2
j_gene: TRBJ2-3
CDR3aa: CASSQGGRGGLADTQYF
CDR3nt: TGTGCCAGCAGCCAAGGAGGGCGGGGGGGCCTGGCAGATACGCAGTATTTT

len: 14
abundance: -
v_gene: TRBV4-2
d_gene: -
j_gene: TRBJ1-2
CDR3aa: CASSQDGSSYGYTF
CDR3nt: TGTGCCAGCAGCCAAGATGGGAGTTCCTATGGCTACACCTTC

len: 15
abundance: -
v_gene: TRBV6-2/TRBV6-3
d_gene: -
j_gene: TRBJ2-1
CDR3aa: CASSKLGSSYNEQFF
CDR3nt: TGTGCCAGCAGCAAACTGGGGAGCTCCTACAATGAGCAGTTCTTC

len: 14
abundance: -
v_gene: TRBV6-6
d_gene: TRBD2
j_gene: TRBJ2-1
CDR3aa: CASSLGGRDNEQFF
CDR3nt: TGTGCCAGCAGTCTCGGGGGGAGGGACAATGAGCAGTTCTTC

len: 16
abundance: -
v_gene: TRBV9
d_gene: -
j_gene: TRBJ2-3
CDR3aa: CASSVRGRGGTDTQYF
CDR3nt: TGTGCCAGCAGCGTAAGGGGGCGGGGGGGCACAGATACGCAGTATTTT

len: 14
abundance: -
v_gene: TRBV7-2
d_gene: -
j_gene: TRBJ2-1
CDR3aa: CASSLTGMGHEQFF
CDR3nt: TGTGCCAGCAGCTTAACGGGCATGGGGCATGAGCAGTTCTTC

len: 16
abundance: -
v_gene: TRBV7-6
d_gene: TRBD1
j_gene: TRBJ2-5
CDR3aa: CASSLASQGVGETQYF
CDR3nt: TGTGCCAGCAGCTTAGCCTCTCAGGGGGTCGGGGAGACCCAGTACTTC

len: 15
abundance: -
v_gene: TRBV2
d_gene: TRBD1
j_gene: TRBJ1-1
CDR3aa: CASNQGASLNTEAFF
CDR3nt: TGTGCCAGCAACCAGGGGGCGAGTTTGAACACTGAAGCTTTCTTT

len: 16
abundance: -
v_gene: TRBV4-3
d_gene: TRBD2
j_gene: TRBJ2-3
CDR3aa: CASSQRSGTSTDTQYF
CDR3nt: TGCGCCAGCAGCCAACGTAGCGGGACTAGCACAGATACGCAGTATTTT

len: 17
abundance: -
v_gene: TRBV7-9
d_gene: -
j_gene: TRBJ1-2
CDR3aa: CASSSTPRDTKNYGYTF
CDR3nt: TGTGCCAGCAGCTCAACACCCCGGGACACCAAAAACTATGGCTACACCTTC

len: 19
abundance: -
v_gene: TRBV28
d_gene: -
j_gene: TRBJ2-2
CDR3aa: CASSYRDRIITTNTGELFF
CDR3nt: TGTGCCAGCAGTTACCGTGACAGAATCATTACTACGAACACCGGGGAGCTGTTTTTT

len: 14
abundance: -
v_gene: TRBV29-1
d_gene: -
j_gene: TRBJ2-5
CDR3aa: CSVTHTPAGGAQYF
CDR3nt: TGCAGCGTTACCCATACCCCAGCGGGTGGGGCCCAGTACTTC

len: 14
abundance: -
v_gene: TRBV15
d_gene: TRBD1
j_gene: TRBJ1-2
CDR3aa: CATSADRGLGGYTF
CDR3nt: TGTGCCACCAGCGCTGACAGGGGGCTGGGTGGCTACACCTTC

len: 18
abundance: -
v_gene: TRBV28
d_gene: -
j_gene: TRBJ1-4
CDR3aa: CASSWWVGGGVTNEKLFF
CDR3nt: TGTGCCAGCAGCTGGTGGGTGGGGGGGGGCGTCACTAATGAAAAACTGTTTTTT

len: 13
abundance: -
v_gene: TRBV9
d_gene: -
j_gene: TRBJ1-2
CDR3aa: CASSVDSNYGYTF
CDR3nt: TGTGCCAGCAGCGTGGACAGCAACTATGGCTACACCTTC

len: 16
abundance: -
v_gene: TRBV19
d_gene: TRBD1
j_gene: TRBJ1-4
CDR3aa: CASSTFGTGGDEKLFF
CDR3nt: TGTGCCAGTAGTACCTTCGGGACAGGGGGAGATGAAAAACTGTTTTTT

len: 16
abundance: -
v_gene: TRBV30
d_gene: TRBD1
j_gene: TRBJ2-3
CDR3aa: CAWSGPTGFGVDTQYF
CDR3nt: TGTGCCTGGAGTGGCCCGACAGGGTTTGGGGTGGATACGCAGTATTTT

len: 18
abundance: -
v_gene: TRBV7-9
d_gene: TRBD1
j_gene: TRBJ1-2
CDR3aa: CASSLIVTGQGLGYGYTF
CDR3nt: TGTGCCAGCAGCTTAATAGTCACCGGACAGGGGTTGGGCTATGGCTACACCTTC

len: 13
abundance: -
v_gene: TRBV2
d_gene: -
j_gene: TRBJ2-2
CDR3aa: CASRDTPTGELFF
CDR3nt: TGTGCCAGCAGGGACACTCCCACCGGGGAGCTGTTTTTT

len: 16
abundance: -
v_gene: TRBV7-9
d_gene: TRBD1
j_gene: TRBJ2-4
CDR3aa: CASTYSGTGGRNIQYF
CDR3nt: TGTGCCAGCACCTACTCCGGGACAGGGGGGCGAAACATTCAGTACTTC

len: 14
abundance: -
v_gene: TRBV9
d_gene: -
j_gene: TRBJ1-2
CDR3aa: CASSVAGGTYGYTF
CDR3nt: TGTGCCAGCAGCGTAGCTGGCGGGACTTATGGCTACACCTTC

len: 17
abundance: -
v_gene: TRBV6-2/TRBV6-3
d_gene: TRBD2
j_gene: TRBJ2-4
CDR3aa: CASSYSRLAGARDIQYF
CDR3nt: TGTGCCAGCAGTTACTCGCGGCTAGCGGGGGCCCGGGACATTCAGTACTTC

len: 16
abundance: -
v_gene: TRBV18
d_gene: -
j_gene: TRBJ2-2
CDR3aa: CASSHGQGANTGELFF
CDR3nt: TGTGCCAGCTCTCACGGACAAGGGGCTAACACCGGGGAGCTGTTTTTT

len: 15
abundance: -
v_gene: TRBV9
d_gene: -
j_gene: TRBJ2-2
CDR3aa: CASSVANRVGGELFF
CDR3nt: TGTGCCAGCAGCGTAGCTAACAGGGTAGGCGGGGAGCTGTTTTTT

len: 15
abundance: -
v_gene: TRBV30
d_gene: TRBD1
j_gene: TRBJ2-5
CDR3aa: CAWSPGTGMFETQYF
CDR3nt: TGTGCCTGGTCTCCCGGGACAGGGATGTTTGAGACCCAGTACTTC

len: 15
abundance: -
v_gene: TRBV6-5
d_gene: -
j_gene: TRBJ1-1
CDR3aa: CASSRAGGKNTEAFF
CDR3nt: TGTGCCAGCAGTCGGGCGGGGGGGAAAAACACTGAAGCTTTCTTT

len: 16
abundance: -
v_gene: TRBV28
d_gene: TRBD2
j_gene: TRBJ2-2
CDR3aa: CASSLGGIGITGELFF
CDR3nt: TGTGCCAGCAGTTTGGGGGGGATCGGTATTACCGGGGAGCTGTTTTTT

len: 13
abundance: -
v_gene: TRBV19
d_gene: TRBD1
j_gene: TRBJ1-2
CDR3aa: CASRTGQGTRYTF
CDR3nt: TGTGCCAGTAGAACGGGACAGGGGACCCGCTACACCTTC

len: 14
abundance: -
v_gene: TRBV27
d_gene: -
j_gene: TRBJ1-5
CDR3aa: CASSFQGSNQPQHF
CDR3nt: TGTGCCAGCAGTTTCCAGGGAAGCAATCAGCCCCAGCATTTT

len: 14
abundance: once
v_gene: TRBV6-6
d_gene: -
j_gene: TRBJ1-5
CDR3aa: CASRKENSNQPQHF
CDR3nt: TGTGCCAGCAGGAAAGAGAATAGCAATCAGCCCCAGCATTTT

len: 15
abundance: -
v_gene: TRBV14
d_gene: -
j_gene: TRBJ1-4
CDR3aa: CASSQDFQGREKLFF
CDR3nt: TGTGCCAGCAGCCAAGATTTCCAGGGGCGAGAAAAACTGTTTTTT

len: 17
abundance: -
v_gene: TRBV15
d_gene: TRBD2
j_gene: TRBJ2-3
CDR3aa: CATSRDGASGLKNTQYF
CDR3nt: TGTGCCACCAGCAGAGATGGGGCTAGCGGTTTAAAGAATACGCAGTATTTT

len: 15
abundance: -
v_gene: TRBV28
d_gene: TRBD1
j_gene: TRBJ1-5
CDR3aa: CASSTGTVSNQPQHF
CDR3nt: TGTGCCAGCAGTACCGGGACAGTTAGCAATCAGCCCCAGCATTTT

len: 11
abundance: few
v_gene: TRBV28
d_gene: -
j_gene: TRBJ2-2
CDR3aa: CASSFGAGWFF
CDR3nt: TGTGCCAGCAGTTTTGGGGCCGGCTGGTTTTTT

len: 13
abundance: -
v_gene: TRBV29-1
d_gene: TRBD2
j_gene: TRBJ2-2
CDR3aa: CSVLAGATGELFF
CDR3nt: TGCAGCGTGCTAGCGGGGGCCACCGGGGAGCTGTTTTTT